The 29 T cell receptor beta chains in this list originate from one sample, sequenced in a study of control samples from healthy donors and cancer patients. Only in-frame clones appear in the TCRdb table, and some are missing; sequencing was by immunoSEQ multiplex PCR. Of 150,000 to 180,000 clones listed, about 93% were seen once; the top ten hold 2% to 2.5%. The sequenced sample consisted of blood. The source of these receptors is a man in his fifties or sixties in good health.

This clone has a handful of counts. This chain joins TRBV11-1 and TRBJ2-5; a possible D gene is TRBD2 (6 bases). The V gene lost 3 bases and the J gene lost 1 base, with 9 bases spanning the gap. This CDR3 comprises 14 residues. From germline, CDR1 is SGHAT and CDR2 FQDESV (reference sequence). The CDR3 loop is CASSFRRGQETQYF. The CDR3 nucleotides read TGTGCCAGCAGCTTCAGGCGGGGCCAAGAGACCCAGTACTTC.

Regarding this clone: One junction end disagrees with the germline gene, perhaps due to a read error. V usage is TRBV29-1 and J usage is TRBJ2-3; TRBD1 is a possible D gene (6 bases). This CDR3 has 12 residues. The V gene's germline CDR1 is SQVTM and CDR2 ANQGSEA. This CDR3 reads CSAEQGIDTQYF. CDR3 DNA sequence: TGCAGCGCTGAACAGGGAATAGATACGCAGTATTTT.

The V call is TRBV24-1, the J call TRBJ1-2, with 7 bases matching TRBD1. The CDR3 has 15 residues. J gave up 6 bases and V 4 bases, and 10 bases lay outside the gene matches. Germline V gene sequence: CDR1 KGHDR, CDR2 SFDVKD. For the CDR3, the DNA is TGTGCCACCAGTGACGCGCTAACAGGGGTCCATGGCTACACCTTC. Encoded protein: CATSDALTGVHGYTF.

The V gene is TRBV5-6, the J gene TRBJ1-4, with D perhaps TRBD1 (5 bases). This CDR3 comprises 16 residues. V was shortened by 1 base and J by 1 base, with 11 bases between the two germline ends. The germline V gene has CDR1 SGHDT and CDR2 YYEEEE. The CDR3 coding sequence is TGTGCCAGCAGCTTGAAGGGGAGTGGAACTAATGAAAAACTGTTTTTT. Translated: CASSLKGSGTNEKLFF.

Only a few counts were recorded for this clone. V is TRBV20-1 and J is TRBJ2-7, with TRBD2 as a possible D gene (5 bases). The germline CDR1 and CDR2 sequences are DFQATT and SNEGSKA (reference sequence). The CDR3 is 11 amino acids. The germline V and J ends were trimmed by 3 bases and 6 bases, with 9 bases remaining between them. The CDR3 reads CSARSGFEQYF. CDR3 coding DNA: TGCAGTGCTAGGTCGGGGTTCGAGCAGTACTTC.

The chain recombines TRBV6-5 with TRBJ2-5, with TRBD2 matching 7 bases. The CDR3 spans 13 residues. Trimming cost V 5 bases and J 5 bases; bases outside gene matches: 5. CDR1 and CDR2 (germline): MNHEY, SVGAGI. The CDR3 coding sequence is TGTGCCAGCAGTCTACTAGCGTACGAGACCCAGTACTTC. It translates to CASSLLAYETQYF.

V usage is TRBV18 and J usage is TRBJ1-1, with D tentatively TRBD1 (5 bases). Germline V gene sequence: CDR1 KGHSH, CDR2 LQKENI. There are 12 residues in the CDR3. V lost 5 bases to trimming and J lost 4 bases, with 8 bases between them. CDR3 DNA: TGTGCCAGCTCATCAGGGTTCACTGAAGCTTTCTTT. It yields the protein CASSSGFTEAFF.

The chain combines TRBV4-1 with TRBJ2-2; no clear D. The CDR3 is made up of 14 amino acids. V was shortened by 2 bases and J by 9 bases, with 13 bases between the two germline ends. Germline CDR1 and CDR2: MGHRA and YSYEKL. The chain's CDR3 is CASSQYQESRELFF. Written as DNA, the CDR3 is TGCGCCAGCAGCCAATACCAGGAATCACGGGAGCTGTTTTTT.

The chain uses TRBV5-1 and TRBJ1-6; a possible D gene is TRBD1 (5 bases). This CDR3 contains 16 residues. Trimming stripped 4 bases from V and 6 bases from J, with 17 bases between. CDR1 is SGHRS, CDR2 YFSETQ, per germline. CDR3 DNA: TGCGCCAGCAGCCCGGAAGGGGCGCCTGGTAATTCACCCCTCCACTTT. This encodes CASSPEGAPGNSPLHF.

The V and J genes are TRBV7-3 and TRBJ1-5; 10 nucleotides line up with TRBD1. Trimming took 0 bases from V and 0 from J; bases not matched to a gene: 2. Germline V gene data show CDR1 as SGHTA and CDR2 as FQGTGA. This CDR3 spans 17 amino acids. Written as DNA, the CDR3 is TGTGCCAGCAGCTTAACGGGACAGGGGAGTAGCAATCAGCCCCAGCATTTT. Amino acid sequence: CASSLTGQGSSNQPQHF.

V and J are TRBV6-4 and TRBJ1-2, with D possibly being TRBD1 (6 bases). This CDR3 region has 13 residues. V gave up 4 bases and J gave up 2 bases, with 8 bases separating them. CDR1 and CDR2 (germline): MRHNA, SNTAGT. The CDR3, as DNA: TGTGCCAGCAGTGCACAGGGAAACTATGGCTACACCTTC. Translation: CASSAQGNYGYTF.

V and J are TRBV7-2 and TRBJ2-4; no reliable D call. Trimming pared 0 bases from V and 7 bases from J, leaving 10 bases between. Per the germline V gene, CDR1 is SGHTA and CDR2 is FQGNSA. CDR3 length: 14 amino acids. Here the CDR3 reads CASSLAQTGNIQYF. DNA of the CDR3: TGTGCCAGCAGCTTAGCCCAGACCGGGAACATTCAGTACTTC.

The CDR3: CASSKGIPSTDTQYF. The CDR3 region has the DNA TGTGCCAGCAGTAAGGGAATACCTAGCACAGATACGCAGTATTTT. The chain joins TRBV27 to TRBJ2-3; D is unresolved. The CDR3 extends over 15 amino acids. The V gene's germline CDR1 is MNHEY and CDR2 SMNVEV (reference sequence). The ends were cut back, 5 bases at V and 0 bases at J, with 12 bases in the middle.

The chain carries TRBV3-1 (or the pseudogene TRBV3-2) and TRBJ2-3; 10 nucleotides match TRBD2. CDR1 LGHDT and CDR2 YNNKEL come from the germline V gene (reference sequence). V lost 0 bases and J lost 7; bases outside the gene matches: 10. The CDR3 spans 17 residues. CDR3 loop: CASSQDGSGRSRNTQYF. DNA for the CDR3: TGTGCCAGCAGCCAAGACGGTAGCGGGAGGAGCAGAAATACGCAGTATTTT.

The V call is TRBV6-6, the J call TRBJ1-5; D possibly corresponds to TRBD1 (5 bases). Germline-derived CDR1 and CDR2 are MNHNY and SVGAGI (reference sequence). V lost 5 bases, J lost 2 bases, and 13 bases lay in between. The CDR3 has 15 amino acids. CDR3 loop: CASSTGGSGNQPQHF. The CDR3 DNA reads as TGTGCCAGCAGTACGGGGGGGTCGGGCAATCAGCCCCAGCATTTT.

The chain carries TRBV3-1 (or the pseudogene TRBV3-2) and TRBJ2-5, with 8 bases lining up with TRBD2. The CDR3 spans 12 residues. Unmatched junction bases numbered 5, after V lost 5 bases and J lost 9 bases. CDR1 is LGHDT, CDR2 YNNKEL, per germline (reference sequence). CDR3 protein: CASSSAGGAQYF. CDR3 in DNA: TGTGCCAGCAGCTCGGCCGGGGGGGCCCAGTACTTC.

The rearrangement links TRBV7-9 to TRBJ1-3; D might be TRBD1 (6 bases). The CDR3 length is 15 residues. From germline, CDR1 is SEHNR and CDR2 FQNEAQ (reference sequence). Deletions cut 0 bases from V and 3 bases from J, with 9 bases between. The CDR3 spells CASSLARGLGNTIYF. In DNA form, the CDR3 reads TGTGCCAGCAGCTTAGCCCGGGGGCTTGGAAACACCATATATTTT. The variable domain in full, with the rest retrieved from reference TRBV7-9 and TRBJ1-3, is DTGVSQNPRHKITKRGQNVTFRCDPISEHNRLYWYRQTLGQGPEFLTYFQNEAQLEKSRLLSDRFSAERPKGSFSTLEIQRTEQGDSAMYLCASSLARGLGNTIYFGEGSWLTVV.

The V gene is TRBV7-9, the J gene TRBJ2-1; 10 positions agree with TRBD1. Germline lookup yields CDR1 SEHNR and CDR2 FQNEAQ (reference sequence). There are 15 residues in the CDR3. With V trimmed by 5 bases and J by 3 bases, 4 bases remained unmatched. Here the CDR3 DNA reads TGTGCCAGCAGCCCCGGGACAGGGGTCTACAATGAGCAGTTCTTC. Translation: CASSPGTGVYNEQFF. Looking up the rest from reference TRBV7-9 and TRBJ2-1 gives the full variable domain: DTGVSQNPRHKITKRGQNVTFRCDPISEHNRLYWYRQTLGQGPEFLTYFQNEAQLEKSRLLSDRFSAERPKGSFSTLEIQRTEQGDSAMYLCASSPGTGVYNEQFFGPGTRLTVL.

The chain links TRBV5-1 to TRBJ2-4, with 10 positions matching TRBD2. This CDR3 comprises 15 residues. With V trimmed by 4 bases and J by 5 bases, 6 bases remained unmatched. Germline lookup yields CDR1 SGHRS and CDR2 YFSETQ. The CDR3 DNA sequence: TGCGCCAGCAGCAAAGAGAGCGGGAGGGAAAACATTCAGTACTTC. The encoded protein is CASSKESGRENIQYF.

This chain connects TRBV25-1 to TRBJ1-4; tentatively, D is TRBD1 (5 bases). With 5 bases removed from V and 4 bases from J, the gap between germline ends came to 14 bases. Germline V gives CDR1 MGHDK, CDR2 SYGVNS. This CDR3 has 15 amino acids. The CDR3 spells CASSKITGVNEKLFF. The CDR3 region has the DNA TGTGCCAGCAGTAAGATAACAGGAGTTAATGAAAAACTGTTTTTT.

This clone was seen just once. The genes are TRBV3-1 (or the pseudogene TRBV3-2) and TRBJ2-1; 11 nucleotides align to TRBD2. The germline gives CDR1 LGHDT, CDR2 YNNKEL (reference sequence). The J segment lost 15 bases and the V segment lost 4 bases, leaving 5 bases of the junction unmatched. CDR3 length: 12 amino acids. The CDR3 is CASSLSGRAPFF. CDR3 coding DNA: TGTGCCAGCAGCCTTAGCGGGAGGGCCCCGTTCTTC.

This chain connects TRBV12-3 or TRBV12-4 to TRBJ2-6; D is uncertain. The CDR3 runs to 13 residues. V dropped 7 bases and J dropped 2 bases, with 6 bases sitting between them. The CDR3 DNA follows: TGTGCCAGCACTCGAACTGGGGCCAACGTCCTGACTTTC. Translating it yields CASTRTGANVLTF.

The V gene is TRBV10-1, the J gene TRBJ2-1; no clear D. The CDR3 spans 9 residues. CDR1 WNHNN and CDR2 SYGVQD come from the germline V gene (reference sequence). Trimming took 11 bases from V and 9 from J, leaving 8 bases between them. The CDR3 is CAYSAEQFF. As DNA, the CDR3 is TGCGCCTACTCGGCTGAGCAGTTCTTC.

This chain uses TRBV3-1 (or the pseudogene TRBV3-2) with TRBJ2-2; 11 nucleotides agree with TRBD2. Trimming removed 6 bases from V and 2 bases from J; junction bases left unmatched: 11. CDR3 length: 18 residues. Germline CDR1 and CDR2: LGHDT and YNNKEL (reference sequence). CDR3 sequence reads: CASRYSPGLAVNTGELFF. For the CDR3, the DNA is TGTGCCAGCAGATATAGCCCGGGACTAGCGGTCAACACCGGGGAGCTGTTTTTT.

The J gene is TRBJ2-7, the V gene TRBV20-1, with D unclear. This CDR3 is built from 11 residues. The germline V and J ends were trimmed by 4 bases and 7 bases, with 11 bases remaining between them. The V gene's germline CDR1 is DFQATT and CDR2 SNEGSKA (reference sequence). CDR3 DNA sequence: TGCAGTGCTAAGAAGAGGACGGAGCAGTACTTC. It encodes CSAKKRTEQYF.

The chain recombines TRBV10-3 with TRBJ1-1; D remains unclear. The CDR3 totals 14 residues. From germline, CDR1 is ENHRY and CDR2 SYGVKD. V was trimmed by 0 bases and J by 0 bases, leaving 5 bases between them. CDR3 nucleotide sequence: TGTGCCATCAGTGAGTCTCAGTTGAACACTGAAGCTTTCTTT. Protein: CAISESQLNTEAFF.

The genes are TRBV5-8 and TRBJ2-3; 13 nucleotides agree with TRBD2. CDR1 is SGHTS and CDR2 is YDEGEE in the germline V gene. The CDR3 spans 16 residues. The trim removed 3 bases at V and 2 bases at J, leaving 3 bases unmatched. The CDR3 here is CASSSGLAGDTDTQYF. In DNA form, the CDR3 reads TGTGCCAGCAGCTCCGGACTAGCGGGGGACACAGATACGCAGTATTTT. Full variable domain (remainder filled in from reference TRBV5-8 and TRBJ2-3): EAGVTQSPTHLIKTRGQQATLRCSPISGHTSVYWYQQALGLGLQFLLWYDEGEERNRGNFPPRFSGRQFPNYSSELNVNALELEDSALYLCASSSGLAGDTDTQYFGPGTRLTVL.

This clone is a singleton in its sample. The rearrangement links TRBV11-2 to TRBJ2-3, with 7 nucleotides matching TRBD1. After removal of 3 bases from V and 0 bases from J, the junction contained 3 bases not matched to a gene. CDR1 and CDR2 (germline): SGHAT, FQNNGV. The CDR3 spans 15 residues. CDR3: CASSFWDSSTDTQYF. In DNA form, the CDR3 reads TGTGCCAGCAGCTTTTGGGACAGCAGCACAGATACGCAGTATTTT.

The chain joins TRBV5-6 to TRBJ2-4; D assignment may be TRBD1 or TRBD2 (5 bases each). The length of the CDR3 is 15 residues. V was pared by 2 bases and J by 0 bases, with 9 bases between. Looked up from germline, CDR1 is SGHDT and CDR2 is YYEEEE. CDR3 residues: CASSLRGEAKNIQYF. CDR3 in DNA: TGTGCCAGCAGCTTACGAGGGGAAGCCAAAAACATTCAGTACTTC.